This T cell receptor beta chain was identified during a study of blood T cell repertoires in COVID-19. The data were produced by immunoSEQ multiplex PCR, yet TCRdb's version contains in-frame clones alone and is incomplete. Of 95,000 to 150,000 clones detected, around 80% appear once; the ten largest clones hold 16%. Germline CDR1 SGHTA, CDR2 FQGTGA. This CDR3 has 16 amino acids. Unmatched junction bases numbered 9, after V lost 5 bases and J lost 6 bases. The clonotype was recovered from a man aged 60-69 years with active or convalescent COVID-19. The chain uses TRBV7-3 and TRBJ2-1; 11 bases match TRBD2. Sequenced sample: peripheral blood. CDR3 protein: CASSDLLAGGINEQFF. The CDR3 DNA reads as TGTGCCAGCAGCGACCTCCTAGCGGGAGGAATCAATGAGCAGTTCTTC.